This TCR beta chain was sequenced during a study of preoperative IRX-2 immunotherapy in early breast cancer. From germline, CDR1 is SNHLY and CDR2 FYNNEI. V lost 9 bases and J lost 6, with 17 bases in between. This CDR3 is built from 14 residues. This clone has more than one count but fewer than ten. TCRdb keeps only in-frame clones here, not all; method: immunoSEQ multiplex PCR. The sample shows over 55,000 clones, 94% of them seen only once. Treatment specified: preoperative locoregional IRX-2 cytokine immunotherapy. Preoperative locoregional IRX-2 cytokine immunotherapy was tested in the phase Ib source study.

This chain joins TRBV2 and TRBJ2-2; D may match TRBD1 or TRBD2 (6 bases each). The source is a human donor with breast cancer. The specimen was taken from a patient treated with IRX-2 immunotherapy. This chain's CDR3 is CASNDNGGPGELFF. The CDR3 coding sequence is TGTGCCAGTAACGATAACGGGGGCCCCGGGGAGCTGTTTTTT.